This T cell receptor (beta chain) was recorded in a study of OX40 agonist ivuxolimab in advanced cancers. V lost 4 bases and J 3 bases, leaving 13 bases between the germline ends. The germline V gene encodes CDR1 MDHEN and CDR2 SYDVKM. The CDR3 has 15 residues. The protocol was immunoSEQ multiplex PCR, while the TCRdb copy is restricted to in-frame clones and leaves out a portion. Of approximately 77,000 clones listed, less than 95% are singletons. V gene TRBV28 combines with J gene TRBJ2-4, with D maybe TRBD2 (5 bases). The sample consisted of CD4+ or CD8+ T cells sorted from blood, taken in a trial of the OX40 agonist ivuxolimab. This clonotype was obtained from an adult with an advanced solid tumor such as melanoma, head and neck, liver or kidney cancer. This chain's CDR3 is CASSSSGPLKNIQYF. The CDR3 nucleotides read TGTGCCAGCAGTTCAAGCGGACCACTCAAAAACATTCAGTACTTC.